These T cell receptor beta chains were read from a single sample in a study of CD4+ T cells in melanoma. Only in-frame clones appear in the TCRdb table, and some are missing; sequencing was by immunoSEQ multiplex PCR. The sample includes more than 15,000 clones, roughly three quarters of them seen just once. Sequencing was done on a sample of cells from a culture (not recorded whether cultured in vitro). Every receptor here comes from a human donor with melanoma. Each CDR3 is given with its conserved first and last residue. The D gene is left open where the match is weak. Not every row has a clone size; where given, it reads once, few, many or a size class.

CDR3 length	V gene	clone size	J gene	D gene	CDR3 DNA	CDR3 protein
12	TRBV29-1	NA	TRBJ2-3	NA	TGCAGCGTTGTCTCGGGCAGTAATACGCAGTATTTT	CSVVSGSNTQYF
16	TRBV30	NA	TRBJ2-1	NA	TGTGCCGTGGACACCTACGGCCCGCCGCGCTACAATGAGCAGTTCTTC	CAVDTYGPPRYNEQFF
15	TRBV5-1	once	TRBJ2-1	TRBD1	TGCGCCAGCAGCGCAACAGGGGGTTTTTACAATGAGCAGTTCTTC	CASSATGGFYNEQFF
15	TRBV6-5	NA	TRBJ2-1	TRBD1	TGTGCCAGCAGTCCGCATGGGACAGGGGTGAATGAGCAGTTCTTC	CASSPHGTGVNEQFF
16	TRBV7-2	few	TRBJ2-2	TRBD2	TGTGCCAGCAGCTCGGGACTAGCGGGCCCCACCGGGGAGCTGTTTTTT	CASSSGLAGPTGELFF
13	TRBV6-4	NA	TRBJ1-5	TRBD1	TGTGCCAGTGGTACAGGGGGCAATCAGCCCCAGCATTTT	CASGTGGNQPQHF
15	TRBV5-1	NA	TRBJ1-2	NA	TGCGCCAGCAGCCCCGTTCCCCCGGGGAACTATGGCTACACCTTC	CASSPVPPGNYGYTF
15	TRBV5-1	NA	TRBJ2-2	NA	TGCGCCAGCAGCTTCAATTCCCCCTTCACCGGGGAGCTGTTTTTT	CASSFNSPFTGELFF
16	TRBV5-1	NA	TRBJ2-3	NA	TGCGCCAGCAGCTTGGCTCAGCGGGCTAGCACAGATACGCAGTATTTT	CASSLAQRASTDTQYF
20	TRBV2	NA	TRBJ1-4	NA	TGTGCCAGCAGTGAAGCCAGCATTGTTAGGATGAACCCAACTAATGAAAAACTGTTTTTT	CASSEASIVRMNPTNEKLFF
14	TRBV5-1	NA	TRBJ1-1	NA	TGCGCCAGCAGCATCTCTCAGGACTACACTGAAGCTTTCTTT	CASSISQDYTEAFF
13	TRBV7-9	NA	TRBJ2-3	NA	TGTGCCAGCAGCTTATGGGGCACAGATACGCAGTATTTT	CASSLWGTDTQYF
13	TRBV6-5	NA	TRBJ1-1	TRBD1	TGTGCCAGCACGCGACAGGGTTACACTGAAGCTTTCTTT	CASTRQGYTEAFF
14	TRBV4-1	NA	TRBJ2-5	NA	TGCGCCAGCAGCCAAGACGCGGGGGCGGAGACCCAGTACTTC	CASSQDAGAETQYF
14	TRBV29-1	once	TRBJ2-2	NA	TGCAGCGTTTCAGGCGTAGTTTTTTCCGGGGAGCTGTTTTTT	CSVSGVVFSGELFF
15	TRBV15	few	TRBJ1-4	NA	TGTGCCACCAGCAGAGATCCACAGGGAGGGGAAAAACTGTTTTTT	CATSRDPQGGEKLFF
14	TRBV6-6	NA	TRBJ1-5	NA	TGTGCCAGCAGTATAGGGTTCGGCAATCAGCCCCAGCATTTT	CASSIGFGNQPQHF
19	TRBV5-6	NA	TRBJ1-2	NA	TGTGCCAGCCACAGCTTCGGGGGTCGACCCTTTAGCCTCTGGGCGGGCTACACCTTC	CASHSFGGRPFSLWAGYTF
15	TRBV5-5	NA	TRBJ2-3	NA	TGTGCCAGCAGCTTGTGGGGTCCTAGCACAGATACGCAGTATTTT	CASSLWGPSTDTQYF
14	TRBV28	NA	TRBJ2-2	NA	TGTGCCAGCGCCAGGGGAGATACCACCGGGGAGCTGTTTTTT	CASARGDTTGELFF
15	TRBV19	NA	TRBJ2-1	TRBD1	TGTGCCAGTAGTACCCAGGGGGCCGCCTACAATGAGCAGTTCTTC	CASSTQGAAYNEQFF
14	TRBV7-9	NA	TRBJ2-6	NA	TGTGCGCCGAGCCCCCCCTCTGGGGCCAACGTCCTGACTTTC	CAPSPPSGANVLTF
16	TRBV5-1	NA	TRBJ1-4	NA	TGCGCCAGCAGCCAATCGCCAGAGAAGGCTAATGAAAAACTGTTTTTT	CASSQSPEKANEKLFF
18	TRBV10-1	few	TRBJ2-6	NA	TGCGCCAGCAGTAAAAGGCAAGATGCACAAAGTCGGGCCAACGTCCTGACTTTC	CASSKRQDAQSRANVLTF
15	TRBV11-2	NA	TRBJ1-2	TRBD1	TGTGCCAGTAAAACCCTGCGGGACAGGGGACGGGGCTACACCTTC	CASKTLRDRGRGYTF
17	TRBV7-2	NA	TRBJ1-1	TRBD1	TGTGCCAGCAGCTTATCCGGGACAGGGGGCGAGGGAACTGAAGCTTTCTTT	CASSLSGTGGEGTEAFF
14	TRBV7-8	NA	TRBJ1-2	NA	TGTGCCAGCAGCGCAAGGAGGGGCGGCTATGGCTACACCTTC	CASSARRGGYGYTF
15	TRBV4-2	NA	TRBJ1-1	NA	TGTGCCAGCAGCCAAGAGTTGCGGGGGAACACTGAAGCTTTCTTT	CASSQELRGNTEAFF
17	TRBV10-3	once	TRBJ2-1	NA	TGTGCCATCAGTGAGTCGATGGGCCGGACAGAGAACAATGAGCAGTTCTTC	CAISESMGRTENNEQFF
14	TRBV6-5	NA	TRBJ2-7	NA	TGTGCCAGCAGGACTGGGGGACATCGCTACGAGCAGTACTTC	CASRTGGHRYEQYF
16	TRBV5-4	NA	TRBJ1-1	NA	TGTGCCAGCAGCCCTAGAGCAGGCAGTTTGAACACTGAAGCTTTCTTT	CASSPRAGSLNTEAFF
13	TRBV14	once	TRBJ2-1	NA	TGTGCCAGCAGCCAAGTGGGACCAACGACGGTGTTCTTC	CASSQVGPTTVFF
14	TRBV5-4	NA	TRBJ2-1	NA	TGTGCCAGCAGCTTGGGGCCTAGCGACAATGAGCAGTTCTTC	CASSLGPSDNEQFF
16	TRBV11-2	NA	TRBJ1-4	NA	TGTGCCAGCAGCTTAGGCGGAGGGGGTTCGGGTGAAAAACTGTTTTTT	CASSLGGGGSGEKLFF
12	TRBV29-1	NA	TRBJ1-1	NA	TGCAGTGTCCGCAGGGTGAACACTGAAGCTTTCTTT	CSVRRVNTEAFF
16	TRBV7-9	few	TRBJ2-7	NA	TGTGCCAGCAGCTTAGGGGTTGGGTTCTTCTCCTACGAGCAGTACTTC	CASSLGVGFFSYEQYF
13	TRBV2	NA	TRBJ1-1	NA	TGTGCCAGCAGTGAACAGGGATTTCCTGAAGCTTTCTTT	CASSEQGFPEAFF
10	TRBV20-1	NA	TRBJ2-7	NA	TGCAGTGCGGGGGACTACGAGCAGTACTTC	CSAGDYEQYF
16	TRBV6-1	NA	TRBJ1-5	TRBD1	TGTGCCAGCAGTGCCCGGACAGGGTATGGCAATCAGCCCCAGCATTTT	CASSARTGYGNQPQHF
14	TRBV6-5	once	TRBJ2-7	NA	TGTGCCAGCAGAAGGGTAGGGGAATCCTACGAGCAGTACTTC	CASRRVGESYEQYF
14	TRBV9	NA	TRBJ1-2	TRBD1	TGTGCCAGCAGCGCGGACAGGTCGCTTGGTGGCTACACCTTC	CASSADRSLGGYTF
15	TRBV5-1	NA	TRBJ1-4	NA	TGCGCCAGCAGCTTGGACTATAACAGGAATGAAAAACTGTTTTTT	CASSLDYNRNEKLFF
16	TRBV5-1	few	TRBJ2-3	NA	TGCGCCAGCAGCTTTGGGGCCAGGAGGAACACAGATACGCAGTATTTT	CASSFGARRNTDTQYF
17	TRBV7-9	NA	TRBJ2-2	NA	TGTGCCAGCAGCTTAAGGGACGGGCGGCCCTATGGCGGGGAGCTGTTTTTT	CASSLRDGRPYGGELFF
13	TRBV11-2	NA	TRBJ2-7	NA	TGTGCCAGCAGCTTACTCCGGTTCGCCGAGCAGTACTTC	CASSLLRFAEQYF
15	TRBV15	NA	TRBJ2-1	TRBD2	TGTGCCACCAGCAGAGGGACTAGCTTCTCCAATGAGCAGTTCTTC	CATSRGTSFSNEQFF